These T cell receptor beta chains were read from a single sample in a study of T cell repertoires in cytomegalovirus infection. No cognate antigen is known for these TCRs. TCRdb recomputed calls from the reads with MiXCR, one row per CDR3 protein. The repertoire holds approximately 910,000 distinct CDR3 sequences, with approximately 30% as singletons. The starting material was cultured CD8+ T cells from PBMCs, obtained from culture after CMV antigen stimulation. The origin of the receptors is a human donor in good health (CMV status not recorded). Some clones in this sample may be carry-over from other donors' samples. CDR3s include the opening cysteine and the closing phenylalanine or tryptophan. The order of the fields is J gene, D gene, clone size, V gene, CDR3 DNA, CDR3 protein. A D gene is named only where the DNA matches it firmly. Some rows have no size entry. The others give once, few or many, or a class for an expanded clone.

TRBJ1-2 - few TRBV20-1 TGCAGTGCTAGGGAGTATGGCTACACCTTC CSAREYGYTF
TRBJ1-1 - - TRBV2 TGTGCCAGCCCACCTGGTGAAGCTTTCTTT CASPPGEAFF
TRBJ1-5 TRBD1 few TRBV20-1 TGCAGTGCTGGTAGAGCGACAGGGGGAAATCAGCCCCAGCATTTT CSAGRATGGNQPQHF
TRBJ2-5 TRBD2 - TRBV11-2 TGTGCCAGCAGCTTAGGGACTAGCGTTTACGAGACCCAGTACTTC CASSLGTSVYETQYF
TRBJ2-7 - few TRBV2 TGTGCCAGCAGTGAATGGCTAGCGTCTGGTTCCTACGAGCAGTACTTC CASSEWLASGSYEQYF
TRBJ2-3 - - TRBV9 TGTGCCAGCAGCGTGTCGGGGGCCGCCACAGATACGCAGTATTTT CASSVSGAATDTQYF
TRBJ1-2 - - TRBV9 TGTGCCAGCAGCGCCCCCGGGCTTGACTATGGCTACACCTTC CASSAPGLDYGYTF
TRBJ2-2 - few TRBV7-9 TGTGCCAGCAGCTTAGCGCCTAGAGACCGAGGGGAGCTGTTTTTT CASSLAPRDRGELFF
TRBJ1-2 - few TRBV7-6 TGTGCCAGCAGCGCCACAGGGAGGGTAGGCTACACCTTC CASSATGRVGYTF
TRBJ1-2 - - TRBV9 TGTGCCAGCAACAGGAAGGGGACTAACTATGGCTACACCTTC CASNRKGTNYGYTF
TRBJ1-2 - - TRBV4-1 TGCGCCAGCAGCCAAGATAGGCAGACCTATGGCTACACCTTC CASSQDRQTYGYTF
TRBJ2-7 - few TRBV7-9 TGTGCCAGCAGCTCTGTTTTGGGGGCGGCTTACGAGCAGTACTTC CASSSVLGAAYEQYF
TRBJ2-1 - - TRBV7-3 TGTGCCAGCAGCTTAGAAACAGTAGTGGGGGGCCCTTTGTACAATGAGCAGTTCTTC CASSLETVVGGPLYNEQFF
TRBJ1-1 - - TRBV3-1 TGTGCCAGCAGCCCCATGACAAGGCTCGCCTACACTGAAGCTTTCTTT CASSPMTRLAYTEAFF
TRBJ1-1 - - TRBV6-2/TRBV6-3 TGTGCCAGCAGTTCCCGAAGGGACATTCTTGAAGCTTTCTTT CASSSRRDILEAFF
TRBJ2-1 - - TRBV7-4 TGTGCCGGCAGCTTCCGAACAGGAAACTACAATGAGCAGTTCTTC CAGSFRTGNYNEQFF
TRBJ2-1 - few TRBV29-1 TGCAGCGTTGAACTATCCTACAATGAGCAGTTCTTC CSVELSYNEQFF
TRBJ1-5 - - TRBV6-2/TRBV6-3 TGTGCCAGCAGTTACTGGGGCGGGAAGCCCCAGCATTTT CASSYWGGKPQHF
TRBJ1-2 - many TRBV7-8 TGTGCCAGCAGCGATGGGTCATTCACCATAAAAACTGAGGACCCTGCTAACTATGGCTACACCTTC CASSDGSFTIKTEDPANYGYTF
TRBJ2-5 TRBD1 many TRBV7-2 TGTGCCAGCAGCTTAAAATATACCGGGACAGGGTACCAAGAGACCCAGTACTTC CASSLKYTGTGYQETQYF
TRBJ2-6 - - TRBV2 TGTGCCAGCAGTGACTGGCCCCTCTCTGGGGCCAACGTCCTGACTTTC CASSDWPLSGANVLTF
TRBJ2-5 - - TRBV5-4 TGTGCCAGCAGCGGGGATTTCGACTCTCTACTAGAGACCCAGTACTTC CASSGDFDSLLETQYF
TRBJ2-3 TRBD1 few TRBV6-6 TGTGCCAGCAGTCCCCGACAGGGGAAGACAGATACGCAGTATTTT CASSPRQGKTDTQYF
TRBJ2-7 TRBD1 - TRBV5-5 TGTGCCAGCAGCTGGGACAGGGCTTACGAGCAGTACTTC CASSWDRAYEQYF
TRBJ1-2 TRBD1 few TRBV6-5 TGTGCCAGCACGTTGGGAGGGGGCTTTGGCTACACCTTC CASTLGGGFGYTF
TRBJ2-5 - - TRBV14 TGTGCCAGCAGCCAAGATGGAGTGGCCGTGACCCAGTACTTC CASSQDGVAVTQYF
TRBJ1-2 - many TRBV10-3 TGTGCCATCGGGTCGCGGGTCTATGGCTACACCTTC CAIGSRVYGYTF
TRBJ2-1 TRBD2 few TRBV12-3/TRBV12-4 TGTGCCAGCAGTTTGCGCTTAGCGGGGTCGGATGAGCAGTTCTTC CASSLRLAGSDEQFF
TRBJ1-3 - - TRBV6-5 TGTGCCAGCAGCTACCGACCGGGCTCTGGAAACACCATATATTTT CASSYRPGSGNTIYF
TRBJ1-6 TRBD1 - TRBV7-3 TGTGCCAGCAGCTTAACGGGACAGGCTAATTCACCCCTCCACTTT CASSLTGQANSPLHF
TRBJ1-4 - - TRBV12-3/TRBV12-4 TGTGCCAGCAGGTCCGGGGCAGCTAATGAAAAACTGTTTTTT CASRSGAANEKLFF
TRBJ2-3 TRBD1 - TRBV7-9 TGTGCCAGCAGCCAAGCAAGGGCAGGGGGCGCAGATACGCAGTATTTT CASSQARAGGADTQYF
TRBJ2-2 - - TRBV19 TGTGCCAGTAGTATAGGGGACACCCACGCGAACACCGGGGAGCTGTTTTTT CASSIGDTHANTGELFF
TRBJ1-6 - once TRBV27 TGTGCCAGCAGTTCGGGTGGGGGGTTTAATTCACCCCTCCACTTT CASSSGGGFNSPLHF
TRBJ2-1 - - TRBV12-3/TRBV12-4 TGTGCCAGCACATCCGATGGGCACAATGAGCAGTTCTTC CASTSDGHNEQFF
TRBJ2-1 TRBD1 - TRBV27 TGTGCCAGCAGTCTTTTCCAGGGGGCTTTTGACAATGAGCAGTTCTTC CASSLFQGAFDNEQFF
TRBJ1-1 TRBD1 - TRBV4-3 TGCGCCAGCAGCCAAGAGACCAGGGGGGTAATCACTGAAGCTTTCTTT CASSQETRGVITEAFF
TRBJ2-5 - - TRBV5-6 TGTGCCAGCAGCCTCCGGGGGAGGCGAGAGACCCAGTACTTC CASSLRGRRETQYF
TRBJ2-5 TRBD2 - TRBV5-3 TGTGCCAGCAGCTTGGCCCTTTCGGGACTAGCCGGCGAGACCCAGTACTTC CASSLALSGLAGETQYF
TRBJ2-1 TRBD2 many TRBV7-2 TGTGCCAGCAGCTTGCCACTAGCGGGGATCGGTGAGCAGTTCTTC CASSLPLAGIGEQFF
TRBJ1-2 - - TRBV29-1 TGCAGCGTTGGGAGGGAGCATATGGGCTACACCTTC CSVGREHMGYTF
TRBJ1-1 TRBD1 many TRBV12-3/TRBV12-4 TGTGCCAGCAGTTCGGACAGGGTTGAAGCTTTCTTT CASSSDRVEAFF
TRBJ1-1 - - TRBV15 TGTGGTACCCGCGGGGGATCTGAAGCTTTCTTT CGTRGGSEAFF
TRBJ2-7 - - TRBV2 TGTGCCAGCAGTGAATACAGCTCCTACGAGCAGTACTTC CASSEYSSYEQYF
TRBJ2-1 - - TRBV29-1 TGCAGCGTTGAAGATCGAGAGGAAACTGAGCAGTTCTTC CSVEDREETEQFF
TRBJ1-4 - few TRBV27 TGTGCCAGCGGGGGGGGCCCTGAAAAACTGTTTTTT CASGGGPEKLFF
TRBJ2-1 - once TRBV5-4 TGTGCCAGCAGCTTACGGGGGTCGAGGGACAGCTCCTACAATGAGCAGTTCTTC CASSLRGSRDSSYNEQFF
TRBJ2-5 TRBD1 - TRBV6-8 TGTGCCAGCAGTTATTACGGACACGGACAGGGTGAAGAGACCCAGTACTTC CASSYYGHGQGEETQYF
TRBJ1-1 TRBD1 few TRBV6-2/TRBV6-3 TGTGCCAGCACATTACGGACAGGGGGGAATTTGATGGAAAGGAACACTGAAGCTTTCTTT CASTLRTGGNLMERNTEAFF
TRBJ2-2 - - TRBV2 TGTGCCAGCAGTGAAGCGCAGGGCACCGGGGAGCTGTTTTTT CASSEAQGTGELFF